The 3 T cell receptor beta chains in this list originate from one sample, sequenced in a study of CD8+CD57+ T cells in acquired aplastic anemia. Genomic DNA, serving as template, underwent TCR beta VDJ and CDR3 profiling. TCRdb independently ran MiXCR on the reads; one entry per CDR3 protein. Of under 500,000 distinct CDR3 sequences listed, 25% to 40% are singletons. The patients chosen for sequencing had shown expansion of CD8+CD57+ cells (detected by flow cytometry). The specimen sequenced was sorted CD4+, CD8+, or CD8+CD57+ T cells (not recorded which) from PBMCs. Receptors originate from a human donor with aplastic anemia.

This chain joins TRBV2 and TRBJ2-1; 10 nucleotides align to TRBD2. CDR1 SNHLY and CDR2 FYNNEI come from the germline V gene. V dropped 6 bases and J dropped 4; count of bases not matched to a gene: 6. The CDR3 extends over 15 amino acids. The CDR3 nucleotides are TGTGCCAGCAGCTATGGACTAGCGGAATACAATGAGCAGTTCTTC. It specifies CASSYGLAEYNEQFF.

This clonotype was seen repeatedly, ten times or more. The V and J genes are TRBV20-1 and TRBJ1-2; a weak D match, TRBD1 (5 bases). V was shortened by 0 bases and J by 3 bases, with 8 bases between the two germline ends. The CDR3 is 13 amino acids. The germline V gene has CDR1 DFQATT and CDR2 SNEGSKA (reference sequence). CDR3 in amino acids: CSARDLQDYGYTF. In DNA form, the CDR3 reads TGCAGTGCTAGAGATCTACAGGACTATGGCTACACCTTC.

This clonotype was seen many times. This chain uses TRBV7-8 with TRBJ1-5; no firm D call. Deletions cut 5 bases from V and 3 bases from J, with 14 bases between. This CDR3 has 15 residues. From germline, CDR1 is SGHVS and CDR2 FQNEAQ. The DNA of the CDR3 is TGTGCCAGCAGCCCGAGTGGCGTCCCCAATCAGCCCCAGCATTTT. This encodes CASSPSGVPNQPQHF.